Listed below are T cell receptor beta chains from one sample, sequenced in a study of T cells in Graves' hyperthyroidism and ophthalmopathy. TCRdb fed the multiplex PCR reads into MiXCR, producing one record per CDR3 protein. The sample consists of hundreds of thousands of distinct CDR3 sequences, less than 25% of them appearing once. Sequenced sample: blood. The receptor source for this set is a man younger than 40 with Graves' ophthalmopathy. Each CDR3 is given with its conserved first and last residue. A D gene is named only where the DNA matches it firmly. Clone size is given for some rows only: seen once, a few or many times, or a class if the clone is expanded.

.	TRBV12-3/TRBV12-4	few	TRBJ1-5	CASSLGVVLNQPQHF	TGTGCCAGCAGTTTAGGGGTTGTCCTCAATCAGCCCCAGCATTTT
.	TRBV6-1	.	TRBJ2-7	CASRSTLTEEQYF	TGTGCCAGCAGGAGCACGCTCACGGAGGAGCAGTACTTC
TRBD2	TRBV5-1	.	TRBJ2-1	CASSLEASGRAGYQDEQFF	TGCGCCAGCAGTTTGGAGGCGAGCGGGAGGGCCGGTTATCAGGATGAGCAGTTCTTC
TRBD2	TRBV2	many	TRBJ2-1	CANGTSGLSEQFF	TGTGCCAACGGGACTAGCGGGTTAAGTGAGCAGTTCTTC
TRBD2	TRBV28	few	TRBJ2-1	CASSPYQSPGLAGYNEQFF	TGTGCCAGCAGTCCGTACCAATCCCCGGGACTAGCGGGGTACAATGAGCAGTTCTTC
TRBD2	TRBV20-1	many	TRBJ2-3	CSVATSGTQSDTQYF	TGCAGTGTTGCTACTAGCGGGACACAATCAGATACGCAGTATTTT
.	TRBV30	many	TRBJ2-5	CAWGTFETQYF	TGTGCCTGGGGGACCTTTGAGACCCAGTACTTC
TRBD2	TRBV3-1	many	TRBJ2-3	CASSYVAGAADTQYF	TGTGCCAGCAGCTACGTAGCGGGAGCGGCAGATACGCAGTATTTT
.	TRBV7-2	many	TRBJ2-7	CASSLGADPGPYEQYF	TGTGCCAGCAGCTTAGGTGCGGACCCCGGGCCCTACGAGCAGTACTTC
TRBD2	TRBV7-9	few	TRBJ2-1	CASSPFGTSAYNEQFF	TGTGCCAGCAGCCCCTTCGGGACTAGCGCCTACAATGAGCAGTTCTTC
.	TRBV12-3/TRBV12-4	many	TRBJ1-5	CASSRAGQPQHF	TGTGCCAGCAGTCGTGCGGGTCAGCCCCAGCATTTT
.	TRBV25-1	.	TRBJ1-1	CAGSAGRWIYTEAFF	TGTGCCGGCAGCGCCGGGCGGTGGATTTACACTGAAGCTTTCTTT
TRBD1	TRBV5-4	few	TRBJ2-1	CASSSSDRLYNEQFF	TGTGCCAGCAGCTCATCGGACAGGCTGTACAATGAGCAGTTCTTC
.	TRBV29-1	few	TRBJ2-2	CSVEEASGNTGELFF	TGCAGCGTTGAAGAGGCCAGCGGGAACACCGGGGAGCTGTTTTTT
.	TRBV6-5	.	TRBJ2-1	CASSYRGPGRDEQFF	TGTGCCAGCAGTTATCGCGGGCCAGGTCGGGATGAGCAGTTCTTC
.	TRBV28	many	TRBJ1-5	CASSSPTDYYSNQPQHF	TGTGCCAGCAGCAGCCCGACAGATTATTATAGCAATCAGCCCCAGCATTTT
.	TRBV4-1	few	TRBJ1-5	CASSQEGGLPQHF	TGCGCCAGCAGCCAAGAAGGGGGTTTGCCCCAGCATTTT
.	TRBV3-1	.	TRBJ1-6	CASSPGENSPLHF	TGTGCCAGCAGCCCTGGGGAGAATTCACCCCTCCACTTT
TRBD2	TRBV29-1	many	TRBJ2-5	CSVGGGLAGETQYF	TGCAGCGTTGGAGGTGGACTAGCGGGAGAGACCCAGTACTTC
.	TRBV28	many	TRBJ1-1	CASSLIQNTEAFF	TGTGCCAGCAGTTTGATTCAGAACACTGAAGCTTTCTTT